This T cell receptor (beta chain) emerged from a study of CD8 T cells in ankylosing spondylitis. Study results and caveats: Made up of about eight highly homologous variants, a TCR beta motif appeared characteristic of ankylosing spondylitis blood.

There are many counts of this clonotype. Its antigen is still unknown. Molecular-barcoded quantitative 5'-RACE produced these TCR beta libraries. Via MiXCR, TCRdb re-called the 5' RACE reads, giving one row per CDR3 protein. The sample shows over 600,000 distinct CDR3 sequences, under 20% of them seen only once. V lost 0 bases, J lost 4 bases, and 9 bases lay in between. CDR3 size: 14 residues. The germline V gene has CDR1 LGHDT and CDR2 YNNKEL (reference sequence). Input material: blood, either unsorted or a sorted T cell fraction (not recorded which). This receptor was identified in a male donor with ankylosing spondylitis. The V and J genes are TRBV3-1 and TRBJ1-1; D is undetermined. CDR3 sequence (DNA): TGTGCCAGCAGCCAAGATGGGTGGGGCACTGAAGCTTTCTTT. Its protein is CASSQDGWGTEAFF.